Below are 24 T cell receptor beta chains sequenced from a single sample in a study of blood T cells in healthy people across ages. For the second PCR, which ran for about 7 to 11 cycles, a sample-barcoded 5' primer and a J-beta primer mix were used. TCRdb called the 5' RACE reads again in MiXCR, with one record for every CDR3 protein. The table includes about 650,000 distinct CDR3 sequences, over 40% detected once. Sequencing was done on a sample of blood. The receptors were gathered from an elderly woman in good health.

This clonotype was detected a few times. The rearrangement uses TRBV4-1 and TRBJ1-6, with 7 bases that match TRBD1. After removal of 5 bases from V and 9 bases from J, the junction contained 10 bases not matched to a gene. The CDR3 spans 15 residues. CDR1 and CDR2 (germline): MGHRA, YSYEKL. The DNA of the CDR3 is TGCGCCAGCAGCAATAGCCGGGACAGTACTTCACCCCTCCACTTT. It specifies CASSNSRDSTSPLHF.

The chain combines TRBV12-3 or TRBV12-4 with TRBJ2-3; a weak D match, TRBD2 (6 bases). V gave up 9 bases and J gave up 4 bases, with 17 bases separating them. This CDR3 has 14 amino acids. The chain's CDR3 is CASGTSMGSDTQYF. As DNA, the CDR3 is TGTGCCAGTGGGACTTCAATGGGATCAGATACGCAGTATTTT.

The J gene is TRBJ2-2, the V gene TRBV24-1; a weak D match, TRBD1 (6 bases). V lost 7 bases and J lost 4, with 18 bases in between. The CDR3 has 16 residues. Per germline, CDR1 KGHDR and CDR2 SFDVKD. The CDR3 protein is CATSYDTGYSTGELFF. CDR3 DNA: TGTGCCACCAGCTACGACACAGGGTATAGCACCGGGGAGCTGTTTTTT.

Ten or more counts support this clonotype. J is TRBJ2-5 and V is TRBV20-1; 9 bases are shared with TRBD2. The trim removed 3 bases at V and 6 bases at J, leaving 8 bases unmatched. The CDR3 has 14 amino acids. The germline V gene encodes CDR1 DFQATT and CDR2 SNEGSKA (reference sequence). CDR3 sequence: CSARRWTSEKTQYF. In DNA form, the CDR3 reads TGCAGTGCTAGGCGCTGGACTAGCGAAAAGACCCAGTACTTC.

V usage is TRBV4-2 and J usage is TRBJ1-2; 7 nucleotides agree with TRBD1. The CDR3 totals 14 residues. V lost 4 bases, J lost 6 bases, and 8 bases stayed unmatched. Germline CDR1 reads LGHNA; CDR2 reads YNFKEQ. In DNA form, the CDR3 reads TGTGCCAGCAGCCGTCCAGGACAGGAGGATGGCTACACCTTC. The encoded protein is CASSRPGQEDGYTF.

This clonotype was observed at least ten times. The CDR3 DNA reads TGCAGCGTTCTCGTCGGGCCGATGAACACTGAAGCTTTCTTT. Its protein is CSVLVGPMNTEAFF. The chain is built from TRBV29-1 and TRBJ1-1; D is uncertain. Trimming took 5 bases from V and 0 from J, leaving 13 bases between them. The CDR3 covers 14 residues. Germline loops: CDR1 SQVTM, CDR2 ANQGSEA.

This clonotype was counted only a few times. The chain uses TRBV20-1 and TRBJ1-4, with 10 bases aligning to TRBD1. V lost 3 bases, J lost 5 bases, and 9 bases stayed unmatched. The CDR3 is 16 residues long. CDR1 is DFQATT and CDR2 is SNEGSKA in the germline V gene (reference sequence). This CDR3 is CSASTGTGAKNEKLFF. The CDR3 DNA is TGCAGTGCTAGTACCGGGACAGGGGCGAAGAATGAAAAACTGTTTTTT.

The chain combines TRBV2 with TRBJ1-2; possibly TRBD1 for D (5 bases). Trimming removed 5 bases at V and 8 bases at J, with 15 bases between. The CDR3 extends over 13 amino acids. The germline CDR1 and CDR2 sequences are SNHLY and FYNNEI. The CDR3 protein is CASSPQGPKGYTF. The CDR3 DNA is TGTGCCAGCAGTCCCCAGGGACCGAAAGGCTACACCTTC.

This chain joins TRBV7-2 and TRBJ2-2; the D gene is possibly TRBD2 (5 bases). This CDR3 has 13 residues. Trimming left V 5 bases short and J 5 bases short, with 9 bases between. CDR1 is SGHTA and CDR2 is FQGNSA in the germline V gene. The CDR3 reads CASSPGVTGELFF. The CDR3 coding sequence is TGTGCCAGCAGCCCCGGGGTTACCGGGGAGCTGTTTTTT.

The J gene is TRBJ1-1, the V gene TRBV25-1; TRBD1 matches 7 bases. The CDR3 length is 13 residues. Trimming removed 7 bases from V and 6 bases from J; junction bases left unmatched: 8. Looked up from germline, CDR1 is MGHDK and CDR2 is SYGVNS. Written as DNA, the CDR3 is TGTGCCAGCACCCAGGGGGGTTGGGCTGAAGCTTTCTTT. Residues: CASTQGGWAEAFF.

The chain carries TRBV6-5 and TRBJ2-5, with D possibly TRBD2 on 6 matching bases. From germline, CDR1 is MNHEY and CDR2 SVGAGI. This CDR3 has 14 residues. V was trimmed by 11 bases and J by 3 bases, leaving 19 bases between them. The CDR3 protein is CAACLAGGEETQYF. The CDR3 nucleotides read TGTGCCGCCTGCCTTGCTGGCGGGGAAGAGACCCAGTACTTC.

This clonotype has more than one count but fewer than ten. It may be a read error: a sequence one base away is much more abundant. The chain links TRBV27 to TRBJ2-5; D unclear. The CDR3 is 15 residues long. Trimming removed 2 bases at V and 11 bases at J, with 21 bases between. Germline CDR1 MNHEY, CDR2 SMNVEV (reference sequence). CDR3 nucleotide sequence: TGTGCCAGCAGTTTAAGGCGGAATTCAATGAGCCGGCAGTACTTC. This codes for CASSLRRNSMSRQYF.

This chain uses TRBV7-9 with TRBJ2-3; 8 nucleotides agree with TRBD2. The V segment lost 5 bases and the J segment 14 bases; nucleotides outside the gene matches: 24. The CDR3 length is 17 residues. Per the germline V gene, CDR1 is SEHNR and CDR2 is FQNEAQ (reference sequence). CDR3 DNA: TGTGCCAGCAGCCCCCCTCTAGGTAGCGGGGTGCACAGATACGCGTATTTT. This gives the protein CASSPPLGSGVHRYAYF.

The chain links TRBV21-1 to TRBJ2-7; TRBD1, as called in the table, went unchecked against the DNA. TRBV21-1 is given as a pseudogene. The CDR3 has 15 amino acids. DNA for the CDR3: TGTGACAGCAGCAAAGAGATATGGACAGGGAACGAGCAGTACTTC. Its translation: CDSSKEIWTGNEQYF.

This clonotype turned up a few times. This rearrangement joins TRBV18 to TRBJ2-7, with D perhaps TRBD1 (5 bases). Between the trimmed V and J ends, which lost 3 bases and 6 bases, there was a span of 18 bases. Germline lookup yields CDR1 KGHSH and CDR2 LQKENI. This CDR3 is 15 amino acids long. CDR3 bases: TGTGCCAGCTCACCCGAAAAAATAACAGGATTCGAGCAGTACTTC. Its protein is CASSPEKITGFEQYF.

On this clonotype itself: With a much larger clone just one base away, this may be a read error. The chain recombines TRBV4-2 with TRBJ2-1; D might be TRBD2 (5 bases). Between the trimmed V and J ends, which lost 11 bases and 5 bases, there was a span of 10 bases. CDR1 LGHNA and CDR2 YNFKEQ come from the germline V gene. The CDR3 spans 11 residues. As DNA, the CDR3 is TGTGCCGCTACGCGGGACAATGAGCAGTTCTTC. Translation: CAATRDNEQFF.

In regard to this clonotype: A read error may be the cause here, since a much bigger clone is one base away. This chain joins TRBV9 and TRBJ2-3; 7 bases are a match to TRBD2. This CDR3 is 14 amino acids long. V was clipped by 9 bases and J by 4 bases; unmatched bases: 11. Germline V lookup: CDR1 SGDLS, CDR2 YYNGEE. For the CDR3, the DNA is TGTGCCACCGCCCTCTATGCGGGAGCAGATACGCAGTATTTT. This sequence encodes CATALYAGADTQYF.

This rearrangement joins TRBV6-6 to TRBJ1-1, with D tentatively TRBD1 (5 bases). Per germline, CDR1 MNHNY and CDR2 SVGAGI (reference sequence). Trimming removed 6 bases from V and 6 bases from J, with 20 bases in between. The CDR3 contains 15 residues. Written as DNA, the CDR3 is TGTGCCAGCAGATCCCGGACACTTACCCCATCTGAAGCTTTCTTT. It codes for CASRSRTLTPSEAFF.

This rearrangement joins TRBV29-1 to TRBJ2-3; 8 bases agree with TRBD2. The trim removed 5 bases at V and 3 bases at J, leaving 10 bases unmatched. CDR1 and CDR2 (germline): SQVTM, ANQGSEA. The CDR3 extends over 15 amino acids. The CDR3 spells CSVRIGGAFTDTQYF. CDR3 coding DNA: TGCAGCGTTCGAATCGGGGGGGCCTTTACAGATACGCAGTATTTT.

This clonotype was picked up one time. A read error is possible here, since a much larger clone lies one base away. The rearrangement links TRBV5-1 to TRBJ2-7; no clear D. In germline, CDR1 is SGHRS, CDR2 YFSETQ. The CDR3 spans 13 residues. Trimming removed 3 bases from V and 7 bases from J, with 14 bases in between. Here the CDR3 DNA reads TGCGCCAGCAGCTCCCTTAGCAACAATGAGCAGTACTTC. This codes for CASSSLSNNEQYF.

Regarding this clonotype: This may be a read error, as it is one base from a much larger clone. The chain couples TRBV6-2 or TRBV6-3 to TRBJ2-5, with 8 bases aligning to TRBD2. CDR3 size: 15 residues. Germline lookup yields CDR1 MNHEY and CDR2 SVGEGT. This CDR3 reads CASSGTRMSAEIQYF. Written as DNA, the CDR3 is TGTGCCAGCAGTGGGACTAGAATGAGCGCGGAGATCCAGTACTTC.

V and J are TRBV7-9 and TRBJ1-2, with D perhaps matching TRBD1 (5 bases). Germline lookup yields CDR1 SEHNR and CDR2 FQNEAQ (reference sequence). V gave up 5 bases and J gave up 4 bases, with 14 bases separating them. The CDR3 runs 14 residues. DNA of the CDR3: TGTGCCAGCAGCCCGAACGGACAACCCTATGGCTACACCTTC. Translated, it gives CASSPNGQPYGYTF.

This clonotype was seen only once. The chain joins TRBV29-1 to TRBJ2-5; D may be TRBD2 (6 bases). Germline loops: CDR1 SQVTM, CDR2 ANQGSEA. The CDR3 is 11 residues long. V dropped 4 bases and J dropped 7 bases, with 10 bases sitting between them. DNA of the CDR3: TGCAGCGTTGTTCCCGGGGGGACCCAGTACTTC. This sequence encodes CSVVPGGTQYF.

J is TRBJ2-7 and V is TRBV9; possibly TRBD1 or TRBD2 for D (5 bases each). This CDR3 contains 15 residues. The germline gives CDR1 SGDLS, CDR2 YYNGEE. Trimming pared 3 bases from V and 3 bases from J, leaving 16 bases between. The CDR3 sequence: CASSESAGAVYEQYF. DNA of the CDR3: TGTGCCAGCAGCGAGTCTGCCGGGGCGGTCTACGAGCAGTACTTC.